This T cell receptor (beta chain) appears in the sequencing data of a study of siplizumab effects on memory and regulatory T cells. A note on this clone: The antigen is undetermined.

Study observations and caveats: The alloresponse seemed to draw substantially on naive T cells, which appeared more diverse than memory cells.

Germline trimming cut 0 bases from V and 4 bases from J; bases unmatched to any gene: 4. Germline lookup yields CDR1 MGHRA and CDR2 YSYEKL. This CDR3 has 16 residues. Using immunoSEQ multiplex PCR, the repertoire was profiled, and TCRdb retains in-frame clones only, with some absent. The top ten hold 0.08% to 0.1% of the sample, which has 50,000 to 70,000 clones, roughly 96% seen once. The receptor was isolated from a human donor in good health. The sequenced material came from naive CD8+ T cells sorted from blood. The gene calls are TRBV4-1 and TRBJ2-2; 8 nucleotides agree with TRBD1. DNA for the CDR3: TGCGCCAGCAGCCAAGAGGACAGGGTTGGCACCGGGGAGCTGTTTTTT. It is translated as CASSQEDRVGTGELFF.